There are a few counts of the clone carrying this TCR beta chain. The germline V and J ends were trimmed by 3 bases and 1 base, with 13 bases remaining between them. The CDR3 runs to 16 residues. The sample belongs to a study of blood T cells in healthy people across ages. For the second PCR, which ran for about 6 to 11 cycles, a sample-barcoded 5' primer and a J-beta primer mix were used. One entry per CDR3 protein results from TCRdb running MiXCR on the 5' RACE reads. The data hold about 1.4 million distinct CDR3 sequences, with approximately 59% observed a single time. This clonotype originated in a man between 18 and 29 years old in good health. The chain has TRBV12-3 or TRBV12-4 and TRBJ2-1; D remains ambiguous. The source material was blood. Here the CDR3 DNA reads TGTGCCAGCAGTTTCCCCTTTGGGCGGTCCTACAATGAGCAGTTCTTC. This gives the protein CASSFPFGRSYNEQFF.